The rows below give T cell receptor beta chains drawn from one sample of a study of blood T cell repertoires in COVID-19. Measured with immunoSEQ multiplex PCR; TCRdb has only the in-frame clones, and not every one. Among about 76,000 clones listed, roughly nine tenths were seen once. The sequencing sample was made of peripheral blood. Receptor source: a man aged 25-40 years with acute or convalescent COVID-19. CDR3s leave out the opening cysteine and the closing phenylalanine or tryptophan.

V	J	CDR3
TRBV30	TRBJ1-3	AWSTRSLFVSGNTIY
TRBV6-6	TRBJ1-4	ASSYSSWPGGEKLF
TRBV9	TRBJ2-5	ASSVAPRTGKETQY
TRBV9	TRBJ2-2	ASSPGGGELF
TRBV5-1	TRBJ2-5	ASRPNSGIMQETQY
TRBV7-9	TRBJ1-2	ASSKKDRGWGYT
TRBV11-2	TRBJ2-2	ASNYRGTGRSTGELF
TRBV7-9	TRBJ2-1	ASSSKRELLNEQF
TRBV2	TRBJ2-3	ASSDPSGRAESTDTQY
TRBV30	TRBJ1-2	AWNSRDRGRGGYT
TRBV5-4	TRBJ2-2	ASSLARGGRGTGELF
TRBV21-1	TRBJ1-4	ASSKKGGEEKLF
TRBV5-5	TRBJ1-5	ASSLELQPQH
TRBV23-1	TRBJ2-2	ASSPRGGELF
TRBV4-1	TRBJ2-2	ASSRVSGRSPGELF
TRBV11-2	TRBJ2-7	ASSLGLAGAGEQY
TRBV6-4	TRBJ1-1	ASSMRENTEAF
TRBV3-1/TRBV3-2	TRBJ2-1	ASSQRQGYEQF
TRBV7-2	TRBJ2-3	ASSFGTGGNTQY
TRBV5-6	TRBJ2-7	ASSPGDIAYEQY
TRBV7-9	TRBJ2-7	ASSLAGQGGYEQY
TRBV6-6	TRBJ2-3	ASSPGLDYSSTDTQY